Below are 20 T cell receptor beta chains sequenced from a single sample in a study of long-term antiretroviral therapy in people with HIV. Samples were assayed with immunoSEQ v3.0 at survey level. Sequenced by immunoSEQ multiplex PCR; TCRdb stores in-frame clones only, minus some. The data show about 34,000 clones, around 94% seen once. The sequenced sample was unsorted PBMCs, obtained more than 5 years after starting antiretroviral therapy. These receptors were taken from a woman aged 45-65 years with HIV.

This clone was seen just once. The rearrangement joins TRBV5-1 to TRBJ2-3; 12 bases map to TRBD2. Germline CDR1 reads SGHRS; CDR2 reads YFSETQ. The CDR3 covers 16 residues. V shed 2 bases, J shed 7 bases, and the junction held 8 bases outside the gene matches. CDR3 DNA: TGCGCCAGCAGCTTTTCTACGACTAGCGGGGGACATACGCAGTATTTT. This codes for CASSFSTTSGGHTQYF.

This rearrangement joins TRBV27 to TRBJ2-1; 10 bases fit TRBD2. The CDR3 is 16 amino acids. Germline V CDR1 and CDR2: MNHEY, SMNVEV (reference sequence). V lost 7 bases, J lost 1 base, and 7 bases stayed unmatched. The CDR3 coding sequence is TGTGCCAGCACAGCGGGGGGGCTCACTTCCTACAATGAGCAGTTCTTC. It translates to CASTAGGLTSYNEQFF.

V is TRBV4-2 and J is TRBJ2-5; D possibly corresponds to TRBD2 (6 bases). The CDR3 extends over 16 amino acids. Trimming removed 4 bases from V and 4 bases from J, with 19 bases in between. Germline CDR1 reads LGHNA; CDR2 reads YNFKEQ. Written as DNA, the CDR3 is TGTGCCAGCAGCCCGGCAGCTAGCGCCCATGGAGAGACCCAGTACTTC. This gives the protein CASSPAASAHGETQYF.

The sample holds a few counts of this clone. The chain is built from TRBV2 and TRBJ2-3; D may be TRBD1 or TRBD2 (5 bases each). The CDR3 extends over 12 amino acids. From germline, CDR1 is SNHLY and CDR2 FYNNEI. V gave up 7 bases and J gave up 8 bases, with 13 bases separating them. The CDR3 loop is CASNTRGGTQYF. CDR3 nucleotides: TGTGCCAGCAACACGAGGGGTGGTACGCAGTATTTT.

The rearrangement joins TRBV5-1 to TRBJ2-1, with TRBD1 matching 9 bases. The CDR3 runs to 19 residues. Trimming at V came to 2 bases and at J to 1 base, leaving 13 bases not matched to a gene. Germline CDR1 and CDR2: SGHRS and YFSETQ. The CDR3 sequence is CASSFTLQQGAGSYNEQFF. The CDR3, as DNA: TGCGCCAGCAGCTTTACTCTACAACAGGGGGCAGGATCCTACAATGAGCAGTTCTTC.

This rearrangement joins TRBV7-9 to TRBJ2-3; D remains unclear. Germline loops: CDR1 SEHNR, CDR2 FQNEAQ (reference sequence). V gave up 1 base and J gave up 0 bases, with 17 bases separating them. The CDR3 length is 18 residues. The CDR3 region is CASSLEGSSKASTDTQYF. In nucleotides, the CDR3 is TGTGCCAGCAGCTTAGAGGGCAGCTCAAAAGCTAGCACAGATACGCAGTATTTT.

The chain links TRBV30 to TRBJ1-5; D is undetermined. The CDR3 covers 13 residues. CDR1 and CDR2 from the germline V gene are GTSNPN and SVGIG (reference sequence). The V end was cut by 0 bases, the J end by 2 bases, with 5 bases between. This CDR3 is CAWSVLGNQPQHF. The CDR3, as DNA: TGTGCCTGGAGTGTACTAGGCAATCAGCCCCAGCATTTT.

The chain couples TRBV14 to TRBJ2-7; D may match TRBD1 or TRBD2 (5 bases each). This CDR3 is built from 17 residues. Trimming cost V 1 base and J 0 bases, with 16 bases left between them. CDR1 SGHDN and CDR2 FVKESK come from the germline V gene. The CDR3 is CASSQAAGTYLSYEQYF. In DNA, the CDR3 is TGTGCCAGCAGCCAAGCAGCCGGGACCTATCTCTCCTACGAGCAGTACTTC.

The CDR3 region has the DNA TGCAGCGTCCGCATGGGGGGCGACACTGAAGCTTTCTTT. This sequence encodes CSVRMGGDTEAFF. V is TRBV29-1 and J is TRBJ1-1, with D maybe TRBD1 (6 bases). Trimming removed 6 bases from V and 3 bases from J, with 14 bases in between. The CDR3 totals 13 residues. Germline V gene sequence: CDR1 SQVTM, CDR2 ANQGSEA.

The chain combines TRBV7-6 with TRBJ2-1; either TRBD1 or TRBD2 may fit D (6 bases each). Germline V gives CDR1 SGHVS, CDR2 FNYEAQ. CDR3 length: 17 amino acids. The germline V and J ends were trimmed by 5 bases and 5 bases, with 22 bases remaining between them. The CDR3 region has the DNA TGTGCCAGCAGCCGAAGATTTGGCCGGGGGCTTCACAATGAGCAGTTCTTC. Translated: CASSRRFGRGLHNEQFF.

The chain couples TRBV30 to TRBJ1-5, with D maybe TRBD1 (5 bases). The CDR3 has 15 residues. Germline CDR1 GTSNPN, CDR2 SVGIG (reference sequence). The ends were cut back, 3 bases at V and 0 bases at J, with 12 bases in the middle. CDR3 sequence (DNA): TGTGCCTGGAGCAGGGACCAGTATAGCAATCAGCCCCAGCATTTT. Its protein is CAWSRDQYSNQPQHF.

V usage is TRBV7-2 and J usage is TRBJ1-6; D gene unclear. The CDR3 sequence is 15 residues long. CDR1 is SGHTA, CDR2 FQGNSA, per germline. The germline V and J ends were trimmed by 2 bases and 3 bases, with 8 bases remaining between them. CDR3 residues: CASSLSAFYNSPLHF. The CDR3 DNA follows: TGTGCCAGCAGCTTATCTGCCTTCTATAATTCACCCCTCCACTTT.

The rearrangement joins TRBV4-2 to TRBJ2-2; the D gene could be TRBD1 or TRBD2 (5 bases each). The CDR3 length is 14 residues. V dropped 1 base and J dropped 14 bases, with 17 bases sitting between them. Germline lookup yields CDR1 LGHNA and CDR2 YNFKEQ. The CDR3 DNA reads TGTGCCAGCAGCCAAGGGGGGACCCTGCTGGAACTGTTTTTT. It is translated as CASSQGGTLLELFF.

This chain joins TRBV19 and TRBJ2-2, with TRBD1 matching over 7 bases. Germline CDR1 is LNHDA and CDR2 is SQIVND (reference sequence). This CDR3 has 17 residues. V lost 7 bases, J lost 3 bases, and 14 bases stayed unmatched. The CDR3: CASTDTTGVGYTGELFF. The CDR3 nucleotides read TGTGCCAGTACCGATACTACAGGGGTTGGGTACACCGGGGAGCTGTTTTTT.

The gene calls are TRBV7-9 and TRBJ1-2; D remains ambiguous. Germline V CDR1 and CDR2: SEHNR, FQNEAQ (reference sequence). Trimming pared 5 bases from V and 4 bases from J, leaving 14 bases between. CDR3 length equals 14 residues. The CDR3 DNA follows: TGTGCCAGCAGCCCCCTGGGGTTGCCCTATGGCTACACCTTC. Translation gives CASSPLGLPYGYTF.

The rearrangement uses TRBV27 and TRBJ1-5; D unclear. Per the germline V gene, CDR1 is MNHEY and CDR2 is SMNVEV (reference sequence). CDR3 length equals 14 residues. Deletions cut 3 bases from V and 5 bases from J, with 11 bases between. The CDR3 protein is CASSLGSSYQPQHF. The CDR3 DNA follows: TGTGCCAGCAGTTTGGGGTCCAGCTATCAGCCCCAGCATTTT.

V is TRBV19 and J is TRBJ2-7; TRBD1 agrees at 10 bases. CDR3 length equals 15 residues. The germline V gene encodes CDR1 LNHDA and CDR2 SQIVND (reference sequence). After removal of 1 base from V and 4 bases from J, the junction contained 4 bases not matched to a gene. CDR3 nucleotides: TGTGCCAGTAGTATAGTGGGGACAGGGGAATACGAGCAGTACTTC. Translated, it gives CASSIVGTGEYEQYF. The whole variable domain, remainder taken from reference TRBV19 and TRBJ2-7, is DGGITQSPKYLFRKEGQNVTLSCEQNLNHDAMYWYRQDPGQGLRLIYYSQIVNDFQKGDIAEGYSVSREKKESFPLTVTSAQKNPTAFYLCASSIVGTGEYEQYFGPGTRLTVT.

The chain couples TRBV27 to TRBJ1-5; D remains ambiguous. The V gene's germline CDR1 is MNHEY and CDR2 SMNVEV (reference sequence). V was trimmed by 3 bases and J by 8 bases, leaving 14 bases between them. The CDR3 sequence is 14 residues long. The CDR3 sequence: CASSLWGGSEPQHF. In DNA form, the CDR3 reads TGTGCCAGCAGTTTGTGGGGTGGAAGCGAGCCCCAGCATTTT.

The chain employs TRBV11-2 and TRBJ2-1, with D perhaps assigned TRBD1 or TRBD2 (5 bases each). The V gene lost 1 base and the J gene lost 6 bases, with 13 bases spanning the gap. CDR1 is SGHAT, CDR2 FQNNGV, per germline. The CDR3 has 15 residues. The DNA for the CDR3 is TGTGCCAGCAGCTTAGTACGGCAGGGACGCAATGAGCAGTTCTTC. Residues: CASSLVRQGRNEQFF.

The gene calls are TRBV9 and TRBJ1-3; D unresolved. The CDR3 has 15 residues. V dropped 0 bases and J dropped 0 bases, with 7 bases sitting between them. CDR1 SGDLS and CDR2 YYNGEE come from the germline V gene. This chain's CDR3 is CASSVAGNSGNTIYF. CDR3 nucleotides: TGTGCCAGCAGCGTAGCCGGTAACTCTGGAAACACCATATATTTT.